The source of this TCR beta chain is a study of T cells in Graves' hyperthyroidism and ophthalmopathy. Study-level points and caveats: Separation of ophthalmopathy from stable hyperthyroidism was achieved by a 13 V-J model. Ophthalmopathy prediction by the model preceded onset by a median roughly 6 months. Expanded thyroid clonotypes (above 0.001) were mostly also found in blood.

There were TCR beta CDR3 regions amplified from RNA transcripts. An initial round of RT-PCR targeting the TCR CDR3 relied on the HTBI primer set. Each CDR3 protein gets one entry after TCRdb re-called the multiplex PCR reads with MiXCR. This table has hundreds of thousands of distinct CDR3 sequences, roughly a quarter appearing once. Ophthalmopathy in the patients scored at least 3 on Clinical Activity Score and at least 4 on NOSPECS grade, lasting under 3 months. There are many counts of this clonotype. Its specificity is not known. The CDR3 runs to 16 residues. V lost 0 bases, J lost 4 bases, and 15 bases lay in between. Germline CDR1 and CDR2: MNHEY and SVGAGI.

The source of this sequence is a woman younger than 45 with Graves' ophthalmopathy. Sequencing was performed on blood. This sequence joins TRBV6-5 and TRBJ1-2; D is ambiguous. The CDR3 here is CASSYSTSIMGYGYTF. The CDR3, as DNA: TGTGCCAGCAGTTACTCGACTTCGATCATGGGCTATGGCTACACCTTC.